This T cell receptor beta chain appears in the sequencing data of a study of OX40 agonist ivuxolimab in advanced cancers. J gave up 4 bases and V 6 bases, and 8 bases lay outside the gene matches. This CDR3 has 14 amino acids. CDR1 WNHNN and CDR2 SYGVQD come from the germline V gene (reference sequence). The protocol was immunoSEQ multiplex PCR, while the TCRdb copy is restricted to in-frame clones and leaves out a portion. The sample shows around 69,000 clones, roughly 86% of them seen only once. If patients had autoimmune disease history or systemic immunosuppression, they were excluded. This clone was counted a single time.

The clonotype comes from an adult with an advanced solid tumor such as melanoma, head and neck, liver or kidney cancer. The source was CD4+ or CD8+ T cells sorted from blood, collected in a trial of the OX40 agonist ivuxolimab. The rearrangement joins TRBV10-1 to TRBJ2-5, with TRBD2 matching over 7 bases. In DNA form, the CDR3 reads TGCGCCAGCAGCGCCTCGGGGGGTCGAGAGACCCAGTACTTC. It encodes CASSASGGRETQYF.